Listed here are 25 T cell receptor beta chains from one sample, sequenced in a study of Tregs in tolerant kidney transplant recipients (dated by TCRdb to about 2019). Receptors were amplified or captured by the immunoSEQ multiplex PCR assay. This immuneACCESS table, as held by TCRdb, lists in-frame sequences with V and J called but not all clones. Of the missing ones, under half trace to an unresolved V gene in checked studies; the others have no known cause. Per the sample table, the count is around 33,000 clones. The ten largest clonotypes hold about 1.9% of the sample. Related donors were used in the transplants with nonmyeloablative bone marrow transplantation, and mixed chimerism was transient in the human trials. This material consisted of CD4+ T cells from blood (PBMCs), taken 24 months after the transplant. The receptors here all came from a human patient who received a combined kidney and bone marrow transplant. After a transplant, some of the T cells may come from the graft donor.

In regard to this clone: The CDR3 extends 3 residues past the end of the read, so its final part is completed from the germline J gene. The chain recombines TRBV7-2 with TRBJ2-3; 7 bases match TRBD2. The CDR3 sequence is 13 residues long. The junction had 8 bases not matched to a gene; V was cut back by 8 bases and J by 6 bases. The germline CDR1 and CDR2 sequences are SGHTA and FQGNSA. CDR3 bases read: TGTGCCAGCGTTAGCGGGCCTGGGGATACG. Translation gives CASVSGPGDT. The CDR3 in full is CASVSGPGDTQYF.

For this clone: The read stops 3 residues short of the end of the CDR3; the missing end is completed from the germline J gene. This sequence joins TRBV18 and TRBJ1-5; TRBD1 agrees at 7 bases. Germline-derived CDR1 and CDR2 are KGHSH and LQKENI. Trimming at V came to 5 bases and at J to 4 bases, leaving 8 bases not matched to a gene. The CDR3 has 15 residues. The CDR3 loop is CASSIDRARNQPQHF. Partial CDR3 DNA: TGTGCCAGCTCAATCGACAGGGCCCGAAATCAGCCC.

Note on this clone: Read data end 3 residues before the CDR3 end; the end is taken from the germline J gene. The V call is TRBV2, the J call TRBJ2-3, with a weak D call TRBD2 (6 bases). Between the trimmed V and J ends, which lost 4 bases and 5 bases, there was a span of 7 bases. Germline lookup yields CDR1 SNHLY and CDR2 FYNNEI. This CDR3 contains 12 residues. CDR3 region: CASSVGGDTQYF. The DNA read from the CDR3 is TGTGCCAGCAGTGTGGGGGGAGATACG.

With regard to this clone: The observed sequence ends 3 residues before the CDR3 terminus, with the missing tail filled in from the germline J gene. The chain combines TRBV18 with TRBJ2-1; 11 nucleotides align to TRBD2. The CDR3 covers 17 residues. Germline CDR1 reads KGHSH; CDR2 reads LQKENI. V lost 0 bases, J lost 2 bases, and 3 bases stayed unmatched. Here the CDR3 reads CASSPPNSGRAYNEQFF. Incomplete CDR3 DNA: TGTGCCAGCTCACCACCAAATAGCGGGAGGGCCTACAATGAG.

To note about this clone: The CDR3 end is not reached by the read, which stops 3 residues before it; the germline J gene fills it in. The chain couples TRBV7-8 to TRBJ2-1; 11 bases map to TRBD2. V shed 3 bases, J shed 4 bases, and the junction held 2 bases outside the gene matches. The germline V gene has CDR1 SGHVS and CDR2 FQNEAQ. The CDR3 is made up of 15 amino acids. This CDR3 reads CASSLLAGGYNEQFF. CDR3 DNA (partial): TGTGCCAGCAGCTTGCTAGCGGGAGGTTACAATGAG.

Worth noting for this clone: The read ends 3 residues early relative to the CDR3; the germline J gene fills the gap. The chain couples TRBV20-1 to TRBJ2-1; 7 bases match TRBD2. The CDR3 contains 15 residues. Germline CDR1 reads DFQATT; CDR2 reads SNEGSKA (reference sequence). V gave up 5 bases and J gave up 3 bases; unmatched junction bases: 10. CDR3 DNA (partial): TGCAGTGCTCCACGTCTAGCGGATTACTACAATGAG. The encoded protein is CSAPRLADYYNE. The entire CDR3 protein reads CSAPRLADYYNEQFF.

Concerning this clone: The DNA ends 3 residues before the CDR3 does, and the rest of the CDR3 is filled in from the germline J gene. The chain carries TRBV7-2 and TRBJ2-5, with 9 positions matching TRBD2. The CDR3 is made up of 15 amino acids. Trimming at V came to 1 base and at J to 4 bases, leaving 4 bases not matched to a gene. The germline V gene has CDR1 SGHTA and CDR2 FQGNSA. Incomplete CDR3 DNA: TGTGCCAGCAGCTTAGTTTCAGCGGGAGGAGAGACC. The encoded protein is CASSLVSAGGET. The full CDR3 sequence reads CASSLVSAGGETQYF.

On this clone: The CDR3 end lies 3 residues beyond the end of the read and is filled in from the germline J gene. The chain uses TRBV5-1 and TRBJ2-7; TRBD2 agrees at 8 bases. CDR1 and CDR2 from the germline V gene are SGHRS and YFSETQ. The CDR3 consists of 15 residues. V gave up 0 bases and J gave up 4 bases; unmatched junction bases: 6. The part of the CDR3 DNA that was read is TGCGCCAGCAGCTTGGTAGCGGGATCCTCTTACGAG. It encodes CASSLVAGSSYE. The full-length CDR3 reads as CASSLVAGSSYEQYF.

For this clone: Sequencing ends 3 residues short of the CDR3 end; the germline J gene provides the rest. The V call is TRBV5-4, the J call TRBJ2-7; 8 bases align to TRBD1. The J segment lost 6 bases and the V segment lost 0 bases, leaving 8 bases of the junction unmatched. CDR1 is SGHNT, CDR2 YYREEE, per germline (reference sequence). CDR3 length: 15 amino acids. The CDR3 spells CASSLDQGASGEQYF. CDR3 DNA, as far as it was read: TGTGCCAGCAGCTTGGATCAGGGGGCGTCGGGCGAG. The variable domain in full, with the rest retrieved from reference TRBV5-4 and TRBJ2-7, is ETGVTQSPTHLIKTRGQQVTLRCSSQSGHNTVSWYQQALGQGPQFIFQYYREEENGRGNFPPRFSGLQFPNYSSELNVNALELDDSALYLCASSLDQGASGEQYFGPGTRLTVT.

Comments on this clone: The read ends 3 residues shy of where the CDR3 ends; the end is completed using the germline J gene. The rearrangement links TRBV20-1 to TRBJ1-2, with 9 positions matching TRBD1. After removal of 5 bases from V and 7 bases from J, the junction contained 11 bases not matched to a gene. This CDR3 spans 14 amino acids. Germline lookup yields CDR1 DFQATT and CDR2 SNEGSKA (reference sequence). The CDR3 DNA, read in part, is TGCAGTGCTTCTACAGGGGGCTTCGCTATTGGC. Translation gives CSASTGGFAIG. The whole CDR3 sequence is CSASTGGFAIGYTF.

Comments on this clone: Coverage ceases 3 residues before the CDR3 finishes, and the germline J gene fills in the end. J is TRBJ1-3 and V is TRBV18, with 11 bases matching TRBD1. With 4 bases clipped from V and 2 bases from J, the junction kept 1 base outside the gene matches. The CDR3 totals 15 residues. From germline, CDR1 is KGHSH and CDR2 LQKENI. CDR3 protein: CASSQGQGAGNTIYF. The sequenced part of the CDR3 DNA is TGTGCCAGCTCACAGGGACAGGGGGCTGGAAACACC.

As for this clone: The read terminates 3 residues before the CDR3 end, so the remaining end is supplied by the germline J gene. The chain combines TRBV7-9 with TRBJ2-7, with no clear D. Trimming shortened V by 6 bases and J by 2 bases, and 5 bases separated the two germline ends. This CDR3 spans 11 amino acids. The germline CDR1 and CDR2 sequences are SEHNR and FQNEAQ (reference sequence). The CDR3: CASSSAYEQYF. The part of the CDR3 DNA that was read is TGTGCCAGCAGTTCCGCCTACGAG.

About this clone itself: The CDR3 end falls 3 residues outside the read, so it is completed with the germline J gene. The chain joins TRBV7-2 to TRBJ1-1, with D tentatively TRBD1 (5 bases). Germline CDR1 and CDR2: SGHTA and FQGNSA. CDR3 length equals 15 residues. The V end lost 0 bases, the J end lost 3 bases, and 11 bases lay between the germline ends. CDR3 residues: CASSLALGGYTEAFF. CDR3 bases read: TGTGCCAGCAGCTTAGCGCTTGGGGGGTACACTGAA.

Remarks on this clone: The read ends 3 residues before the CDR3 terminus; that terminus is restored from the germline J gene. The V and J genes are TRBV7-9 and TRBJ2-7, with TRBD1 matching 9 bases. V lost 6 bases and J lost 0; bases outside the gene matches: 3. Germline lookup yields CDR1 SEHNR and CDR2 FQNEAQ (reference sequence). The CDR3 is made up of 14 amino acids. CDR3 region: CASSGTGYSYEQYF. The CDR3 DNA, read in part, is TGTGCCAGCAGTGGGACAGGGTACTCCTACGAG.

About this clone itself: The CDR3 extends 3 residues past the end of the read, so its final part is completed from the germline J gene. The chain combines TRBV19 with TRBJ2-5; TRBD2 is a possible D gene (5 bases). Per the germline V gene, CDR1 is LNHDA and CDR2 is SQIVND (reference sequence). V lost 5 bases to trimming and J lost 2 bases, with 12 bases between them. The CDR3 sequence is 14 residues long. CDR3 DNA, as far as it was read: TGTGCCAGTAGTGCCAGCGGATTTCAAGAGACC. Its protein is CASSASGFQET. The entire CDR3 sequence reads CASSASGFQETQYF.

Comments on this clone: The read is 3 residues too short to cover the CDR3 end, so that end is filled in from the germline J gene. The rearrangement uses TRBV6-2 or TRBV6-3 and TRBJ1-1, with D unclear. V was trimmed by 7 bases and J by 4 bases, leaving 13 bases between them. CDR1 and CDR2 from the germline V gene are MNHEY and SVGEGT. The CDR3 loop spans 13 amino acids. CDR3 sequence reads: CASTSIRSTEAFF. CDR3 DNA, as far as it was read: TGTGCCAGCACTTCTATCCGGTCCACTGAA.

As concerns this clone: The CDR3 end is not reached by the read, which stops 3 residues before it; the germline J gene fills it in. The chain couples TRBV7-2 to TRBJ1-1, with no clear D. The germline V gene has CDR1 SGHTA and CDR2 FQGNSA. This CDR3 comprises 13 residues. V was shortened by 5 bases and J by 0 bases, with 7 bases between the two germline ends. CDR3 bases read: TGTGCCAGCAGCAGTCAGATGAACACTGAA. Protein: CASSSQMNTE. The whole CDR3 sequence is CASSSQMNTEAFF. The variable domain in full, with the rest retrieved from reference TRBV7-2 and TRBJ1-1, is GAGVSQSPSNKVTEKGKDVELRCDPISGHTALYWYRQSLGQGLEFLIYFQGNSAPDKSGLPSDRFSAERTGGSVSTLTIQRTQQEDSAVYLCASSSQMNTEAFFGQGTRLTVV.

The CDR3 is CASSLGRGFDQPQHF. CDR3 bases read: TGTGCCAGCAGCTTGGGGCGAGGGTTTGATCAGCCC. This chain uses TRBV13 with TRBJ1-5, with a possible D match to TRBD1 (5 bases). The read finishes 3 residues shy of the CDR3 end, and the germline J gene is used to complete it. Germline V gene sequence: CDR1 PRHDT, CDR2 FYEKMQ (reference sequence). Trimming took off 3 bases at V and 5 bases at J, with 14 bases between the two ends. The CDR3 is 15 amino acids.

The CDR3 here is CASTKGDRGVYEQYF. The part of the CDR3 DNA that was read is TGTGCCAGCACAAAGGGGGACAGGGGAGTCTACGAG. The chain is built from TRBV19 and TRBJ2-7; 10 bases are a match to TRBD1. The CDR3 goes on 3 residues after the read ends, and that part is filled in from the germline J gene. This CDR3 spans 15 amino acids. J was trimmed by 3 bases and V by 9 bases; bases with no gene match: 11. Germline lookup yields CDR1 LNHDA and CDR2 SQIVND (reference sequence). Full variable domain (remainder filled in from reference TRBV19 and TRBJ2-7): DGGITQSPKYLFRKEGQNVTLSCEQNLNHDAMYWYRQDPGQGLRLIYYSQIVNDFQKGDIAEGYSVSREKKESFPLTVTSAQKNPTAFYLCASTKGDRGVYEQYFGPGTRLTVT.

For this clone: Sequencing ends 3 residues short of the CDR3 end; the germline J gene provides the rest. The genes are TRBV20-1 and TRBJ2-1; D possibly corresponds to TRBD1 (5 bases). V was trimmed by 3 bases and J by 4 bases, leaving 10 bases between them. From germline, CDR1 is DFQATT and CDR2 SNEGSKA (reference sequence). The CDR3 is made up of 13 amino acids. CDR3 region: CSASMTVYNEQFF. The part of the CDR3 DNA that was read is TGCAGTGCTAGTATGACAGTATACAATGAG.

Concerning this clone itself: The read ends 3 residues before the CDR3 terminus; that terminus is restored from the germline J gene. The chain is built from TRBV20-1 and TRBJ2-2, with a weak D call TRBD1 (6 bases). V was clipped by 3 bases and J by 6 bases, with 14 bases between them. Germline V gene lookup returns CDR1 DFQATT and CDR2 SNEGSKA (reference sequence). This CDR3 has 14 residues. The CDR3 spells CSASKGRGAGELFF. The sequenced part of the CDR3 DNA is TGCAGTGCTAGTAAGGGCAGGGGAGCCGGGGAG.

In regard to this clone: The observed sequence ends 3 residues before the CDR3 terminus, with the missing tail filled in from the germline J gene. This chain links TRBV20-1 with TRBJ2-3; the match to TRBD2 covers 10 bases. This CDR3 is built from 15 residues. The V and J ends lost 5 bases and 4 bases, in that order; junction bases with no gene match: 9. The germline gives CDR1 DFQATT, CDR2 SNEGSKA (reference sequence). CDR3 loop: CSAGSSGRASDTQYF. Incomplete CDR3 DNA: TGCAGTGCTGGGAGCAGCGGGAGGGCCTCAGATACG.

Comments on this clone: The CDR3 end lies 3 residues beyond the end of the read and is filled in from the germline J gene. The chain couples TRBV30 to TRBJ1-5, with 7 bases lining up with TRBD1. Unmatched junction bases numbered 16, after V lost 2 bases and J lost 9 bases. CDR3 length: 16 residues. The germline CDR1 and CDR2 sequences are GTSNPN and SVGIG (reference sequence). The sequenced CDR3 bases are TGTGCCTGGAGTCTCCCATCCCCCAGACAGGGCGGGCCC. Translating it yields CAWSLPSPRQGGP. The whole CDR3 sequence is CAWSLPSPRQGGPQHF.

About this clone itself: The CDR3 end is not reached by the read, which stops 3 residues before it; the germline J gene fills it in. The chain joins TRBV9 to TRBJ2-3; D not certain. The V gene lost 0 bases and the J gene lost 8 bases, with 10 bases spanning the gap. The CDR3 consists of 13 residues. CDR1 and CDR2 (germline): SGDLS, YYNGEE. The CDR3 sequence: CASSVAGTGTQYF. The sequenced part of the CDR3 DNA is TGTGCCAGCAGCGTAGCGGGTACGGGTACG.

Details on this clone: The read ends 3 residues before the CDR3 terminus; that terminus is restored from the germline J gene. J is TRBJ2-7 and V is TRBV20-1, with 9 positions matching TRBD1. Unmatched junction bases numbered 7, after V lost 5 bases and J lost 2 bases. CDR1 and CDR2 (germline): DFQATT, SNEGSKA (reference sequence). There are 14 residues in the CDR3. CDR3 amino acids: CSAPDRGGTYEQYF. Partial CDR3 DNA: TGCAGTGCTCCCGACAGGGGGGGCACCTACGAG.